What follows are 32 T cell receptor beta chains derived from one specimen sequenced in a study of blood T cell repertoires in COVID-19. Only in-frame clones appear in the TCRdb table, and some are missing; sequencing was by immunoSEQ multiplex PCR. The sample has around 20,000 clones; around 90% are singletons. The sample consisted of peripheral blood. The receptor set was obtained from a man in his 70s with active COVID-19.

This chain joins TRBV2 and TRBJ1-5; D is possibly TRBD1 (6 bases). The germline V and J ends were trimmed by 8 bases and 6 bases, with 17 bases remaining between them. Per germline, CDR1 SNHLY and CDR2 FYNNEI. The CDR3 is made up of 14 amino acids. The CDR3: CASGAGVIRQPQHF. Written as DNA, the CDR3 is TGTGCCAGCGGGGCAGGGGTGATTCGTCAGCCCCAGCATTTT. The whole variable domain, filled in from reference TRBV2 and TRBJ1-5, reads EPEVTQTPSHQVTQMGQEVILRCVPISNHLYFYWYRQILGQKVEFLVSFYNNEISEKSEIFDDQFSVERPDGSNFTLKIRSTKLEDSAMYFCASGAGVIRQPQHFGDGTRLSIL.

V and J are TRBV12-3 or TRBV12-4 and TRBJ2-2; 8 bases are shared with TRBD2. V lost 11 bases to trimming and J lost 5 bases; unmatched junction nucleotides: 7. This CDR3 is built from 13 residues. The CDR3 loop is CAAGSGNTGELFF. The CDR3 DNA follows: TGTGCCGCGGGTAGCGGGAATACCGGGGAGCTGTTTTTT.

The chain recombines TRBV27 with TRBJ2-1, with a possible D match to TRBD2 (5 bases). Germline V CDR1 and CDR2: MNHEY, SMNVEV (reference sequence). V shed 0 bases and J shed 4 bases, with 10 bases lying between them. This CDR3 spans 15 amino acids. Here the CDR3 DNA reads TGTGCCAGCAGTTTATCGTACGGGGTATACAATGAGCAGTTCTTC. Translation: CASSLSYGVYNEQFF.

The chain recombines TRBV7-9 with TRBJ2-1, with D possibly TRBD2 on 5 matching bases. The CDR3 covers 14 residues. CDR1 and CDR2 (germline): SEHNR, FQNEAQ (reference sequence). V was trimmed by 0 bases and J by 9 bases, leaving 12 bases between them. CDR3: CASSLAMEAFEQFF. The CDR3 DNA follows: TGTGCCAGCAGCTTAGCGATGGAGGCCTTTGAGCAGTTCTTC. Complete variable domain (other parts from reference TRBV7-9 and TRBJ2-1): DTGVSQNPRHKITKRGQNVTFRCDPISEHNRLYWYRQTLGQGPEFLTYFQNEAQLEKSRLLSDRFSAERPKGSFSTLEIQRTEQGDSAMYLCASSLAMEAFEQFFGPGTRLTVL.

The chain carries TRBV10-3 and TRBJ2-7, with TRBD2 matching over 14 bases. The V segment lost 4 bases and the J segment 6 bases; nucleotides outside the gene matches: 5. The CDR3 spans 15 residues. Germline-derived CDR1 and CDR2 are ENHRY and SYGVKD. For the CDR3, the DNA is TGTGCCATCAGTGGGACTAGCGGGAGGCGGAGCGAGCAGTACTTC. Translation: CAISGTSGRRSEQYF.

The chain links TRBV5-1 to TRBJ2-6; 7 bases fit TRBD1. The CDR3 is 17 amino acids. The germline V gene has CDR1 SGHRS and CDR2 YFSETQ. V trimming: 1 base; J trimming: 2 bases; junction bases outside the gene matches: 6. In DNA form, the CDR3 reads TGCGCCAGCAGCTTGACAGGGGAGAGTACTGGGGCCAACGTCCTGACTTTC. As protein: CASSLTGESTGANVLTF.

V gene TRBV29-1 combines with J gene TRBJ1-1; D is ambiguous. V dropped 1 base and J dropped 7 bases, with 16 bases sitting between them. The CDR3 is 14 residues long. Germline V lookup: CDR1 SQVTM, CDR2 ANQGSEA. This CDR3 is CSVEVALPLFEAFF. DNA for the CDR3: TGCAGCGTTGAAGTTGCGCTCCCCCTCTTTGAAGCTTTCTTT.

CDR3 nucleotides: TGTGCCAGCAGCGTATCCCCCCAAACAGGCGAAAAACTGTTTTTT. Its translation: CASSVSPQTGEKLFF. The chain carries TRBV9 and TRBJ1-4, with D possibly matching TRBD1 (5 bases). The germline V gene encodes CDR1 SGDLS and CDR2 YYNGEE. CDR3 length: 15 amino acids. Trimming pared 1 base from V and 8 bases from J, leaving 15 bases between.

The chain is built from TRBV24-1 and TRBJ2-7; TRBD2 is a possible D gene (5 bases). This CDR3 comprises 13 residues. With 4 bases removed from V and 12 bases from J, the gap between germline ends came to 18 bases. The germline CDR1 and CDR2 sequences are KGHDR and SFDVKD. This CDR3 is CATSDRRTGIWYF. The CDR3 coding sequence is TGTGCCACCAGTGACCGCCGGACGGGGATATGGTACTTC.

The chain joins TRBV10-3 to TRBJ2-3; 9 bases line up with TRBD2. The V gene end was trimmed by 7 bases and the J gene end by 2 bases; junction bases not matched to a gene: 10. The CDR3 is 16 residues long. The germline gives CDR1 ENHRY, CDR2 SYGVKD. This CDR3 reads CAIKEGTSLPTDTQYF. The CDR3 DNA is TGTGCCATCAAAGAAGGGACTAGCCTCCCCACAGATACGCAGTATTTT.

The chain is built from TRBV30 and TRBJ2-3; D uncertain. V gave up 0 bases and J gave up 4 bases, with 5 bases separating them. CDR1 is GTSNPN, CDR2 SVGIG, per germline (reference sequence). This CDR3 region has 12 residues. The DNA of the CDR3 is TGTGCCTGGAGTGTTGGCCCAGATACGCAGTATTTT. It specifies CAWSVGPDTQYF.

V and J are TRBV5-1 and TRBJ1-2; D might be TRBD1 (6 bases). The CDR3 extends over 17 amino acids. Germline values: CDR1 SGHRS, CDR2 YFSETQ. V dropped 4 bases and J dropped 0 bases, with 19 bases sitting between them. The CDR3 region has the DNA TGCGCCAGCAGCGACCCGGCCAGGGGTCAAGCTAACTATGGCTACACCTTC. It specifies CASSDPARGQANYGYTF.

This sequence joins TRBV4-1 and TRBJ1-6, with 9 bases that match TRBD1. The junction had 4 bases not matched to a gene; V was cut back by 2 bases and J by 8 bases. Germline V gives CDR1 MGHRA, CDR2 YSYEKL. The CDR3 contains 15 residues. The chain's CDR3 is CASSQPQGADSPLHF. CDR3 nucleotide sequence: TGCGCCAGCAGCCAACCACAGGGGGCGGATTCACCCCTCCACTTT.

The rearrangement links TRBV3-1 (or the pseudogene TRBV3-2) to TRBJ2-1; 12 bases line up with TRBD2. This CDR3 spans 13 amino acids. J was trimmed by 7 bases and V by 6 bases; bases with no gene match: 1. Germline CDR1 and CDR2: LGHDT and YNNKEL (reference sequence). The CDR3 protein is CASRLAGGNEQFF. CDR3 nucleotides: TGTGCCAGCAGACTAGCGGGGGGAAATGAGCAGTTCTTC.

Concerning this clone: An end of the junction does not agree with germline; a read error may underlie this. The J gene is TRBJ1-6, the V gene TRBV30; maybe TRBD1 (6 bases). The CDR3 spans 14 residues. CDR1 is GTSNPN and CDR2 is SVGIG in the germline V gene (reference sequence). The CDR3 bases are TGTGCCTGGAGTGTAAGGGGGTCTGTCGCCCCGACGGGCTTT. This encodes CAWSVRGSVAPTGF.

V gene TRBV7-9 combines with J gene TRBJ1-4, with a tentative D call TRBD1 (5 bases). V was clipped by 0 bases and J by 11 bases, with 10 bases between them. The CDR3 contains 13 residues. Per the germline V gene, CDR1 is SEHNR and CDR2 is FQNEAQ (reference sequence). The CDR3 loop is CASSLAQGEKLFF. CDR3 nucleotide sequence: TGTGCCAGCAGCTTAGCGCAGGGTGAGAAACTGTTTTTT.

This chain uses TRBV7-2 with TRBJ2-1, with 9 positions matching TRBD2. This CDR3 contains 15 residues. V was clipped by 4 bases and J by 1 base; unmatched bases: 2. Germline CDR1 reads SGHTA; CDR2 reads FQGNSA. CDR3 sequence reads: CASSSGLASYNEQFF. Here the CDR3 DNA reads TGTGCCAGCAGCTCCGGACTAGCGTCCTACAATGAGCAGTTCTTC.

The V call is TRBV9, the J call TRBJ2-7, with 8 positions matching TRBD1. Germline assignment: CDR1 SGDLS and CDR2 YYNGEE. CDR3 length: 16 residues. The V segment lost 0 bases and the J segment 2 bases; nucleotides outside the gene matches: 7. The CDR3 DNA is TGTGCCAGCAGCGTAGGGGTACAGGGGGGCACCTACGAGCAGTACTTC. It encodes CASSVGVQGGTYEQYF.

The chain recombines TRBV4-2 with TRBJ2-5, with D possibly TRBD2 on 5 matching bases. The V and J ends lost 3 bases and 7 bases respectively, with 9 bases between them. The CDR3 is 12 residues long. Looked up from germline, CDR1 is LGHNA and CDR2 is YNFKEQ. The CDR3 sequence: CASSHPAGTQYF. The CDR3 region has the DNA TGTGCCAGCAGCCACCCTGCGGGGACCCAGTACTTC.

The chain joins TRBV9 to TRBJ1-6, with D unresolved. The CDR3 is 16 residues long. V lost 0 bases and J lost 3, with 10 bases in between. Germline loops: CDR1 SGDLS, CDR2 YYNGEE. The CDR3 spells CASSVDPANYNSPLHF. Written as DNA, the CDR3 is TGTGCCAGCAGCGTAGATCCCGCGAACTATAATTCACCCCTCCACTTT.

This sequence joins TRBV5-1 and TRBJ2-7, with TRBD1 as a possible D gene (6 bases). Germline lookup yields CDR1 SGHRS and CDR2 YFSETQ. CDR3 length equals 16 residues. V was clipped by 4 bases and J by 4 bases, with 21 bases between them. CDR3 DNA: TGCGCCAGCAGCCTCGAATTTGGGGGCCCGTTTTACGAGCAGTACTTC. Its protein is CASSLEFGGPFYEQYF.

The chain couples TRBV11-3 to TRBJ2-5, with TRBD2 as a possible D gene (6 bases). Per germline, CDR1 SGHNT and CDR2 YENEEA. Trimming cost V 4 bases and J 5 bases, with 17 bases left between them. The CDR3 consists of 15 residues. The chain's CDR3 is CASSSEGSGVETQYF. The DNA of the CDR3 is TGTGCCAGCAGCTCTGAGGGATCGGGAGTCGAGACCCAGTACTTC.

The chain uses TRBV30 and TRBJ2-1; the match to TRBD1 covers 7 bases. Trimming at V came to 3 bases and at J to 8 bases, leaving 4 bases not matched to a gene. CDR1 is GTSNPN and CDR2 is SVGIG in the germline V gene (reference sequence). The CDR3 consists of 12 residues. CDR3 nucleotides: TGTGCCTGGAGCGACAGGGTGGATGAGCAGTTCTTC. Translating gives CAWSDRVDEQFF.

V usage is TRBV25-1 and J usage is TRBJ1-5, with 8 nucleotides matching TRBD1. V lost 5 bases, J lost 2 bases, and 8 bases stayed unmatched. The CDR3 extends over 16 amino acids. From germline, CDR1 is MGHDK and CDR2 SYGVNS. DNA of the CDR3: TGTGCCAGCAGTCAGACAGGGGTCGGGGGCAATCAGCCCCAGCATTTT. Protein sequence: CASSQTGVGGNQPQHF.

The V and J genes are TRBV6-5 and TRBJ1-5; no clear D gene. The CDR3 is made up of 13 amino acids. V lost 2 bases, J lost 6 bases, and 8 bases lay in between. CDR1 and CDR2 (germline): MNHEY, SVGAGI. The CDR3 coding sequence is TGTGCCAGCAGTTACGGTCGCGGTCAGCCCCAGCATTTT. Amino acids: CASSYGRGQPQHF.

The chain combines TRBV5-5 with TRBJ2-7; perhaps TRBD2 as D (5 bases). This CDR3 comprises 16 residues. Germline CDR1 reads SGHKS; CDR2 reads YYEKEE (reference sequence). With 0 bases removed from V and 5 bases from J, the gap between germline ends came to 18 bases. The DNA of the CDR3 is TGTGCCAGCAGCTTGGGGGCGGGTACATTTAATGACGAGCAGTACTTC. Its translation is CASSLGAGTFNDEQYF.

The V call is TRBV19, the J call TRBJ1-1; the D gene is possibly TRBD1 (6 bases). CDR3 length: 15 residues. Germline values: CDR1 LNHDA, CDR2 SQIVND (reference sequence). V gave up 6 bases and J gave up 1 base, with 15 bases separating them. CDR3 sequence: CASRTPGQPNTEAFF. DNA for the CDR3: TGTGCCAGTAGGACACCGGGACAACCGAACACTGAAGCTTTCTTT. Looking up the rest from reference TRBV19 and TRBJ1-1 gives the full variable domain: DGGITQSPKYLFRKEGQNVTLSCEQNLNHDAMYWYRQDPGQGLRLIYYSQIVNDFQKGDIAEGYSVSREKKESFPLTVTSAQKNPTAFYLCASRTPGQPNTEAFFGQGTRLTVV.

V gene TRBV12-3 or TRBV12-4 combines with J gene TRBJ1-3, with D unclear. Between the trimmed V and J ends, which lost 8 bases and 1 base, there was a span of 6 bases. This CDR3 is built from 12 residues. The CDR3 sequence: CASRASGNTIYF. The CDR3 DNA reads as TGTGCCAGCCGAGCTTCTGGAAACACCATATATTTT.

The chain has TRBV5-5 and TRBJ2-1; D uncertain. This CDR3 comprises 15 residues. The V end lost 2 bases, the J end lost 5 bases, and 14 bases lay between the germline ends. Germline lookup yields CDR1 SGHKS and CDR2 YYEKEE (reference sequence). The CDR3 spells CASSFGPASNNEQFF. The CDR3 region has the DNA TGTGCCAGCAGCTTCGGTCCAGCGTCCAACAATGAGCAGTTCTTC.

This clone is a singleton in its sample. This chain links TRBV4-2 with TRBJ2-5; TRBD1 aligns across 7 bases. In germline, CDR1 is LGHNA, CDR2 YNFKEQ. This CDR3 has 13 amino acids. Germline trimming cut 4 bases from V and 2 bases from J; bases unmatched to any gene: 1. As DNA, the CDR3 is TGTGCCAGCAGCCCGGGACAGCAAGAGACCCAGTACTTC. This codes for CASSPGQQETQYF.

The genes are TRBV30 and TRBJ1-6; D remains unclear. V was clipped by 1 base and J by 13 bases, with 14 bases between them. The CDR3 covers 13 residues. The germline V gene encodes CDR1 GTSNPN and CDR2 SVGIG (reference sequence). The CDR3 loop is CAWSESFLTPLHF. CDR3 nucleotides: TGTGCCTGGAGTGAAAGTTTCCTAACCCCCCTCCACTTT.

This chain links TRBV30 with TRBJ2-3; 12 bases fit TRBD2. The CDR3 runs 14 residues. Germline CDR1 is GTSNPN and CDR2 is SVGIG (reference sequence). Trimming took 4 bases from V and 6 from J; bases not matched to a gene: 5. The CDR3 is CAWTGLAGYDTQYF. The CDR3 DNA follows: TGTGCCTGGACCGGACTAGCGGGGTATGATACGCAGTATTTT.